This TCR beta chain was recovered during a study of cytomegalovirus exposure and HLA in healthy donors. CDR1 and CDR2 from the germline V gene are SGDLS and YYNGEE. Trimming removed 4 bases from V and 2 bases from J; junction bases left unmatched: 8. CDR3 length equals 16 residues. PCR involved 60 Vbeta and 13 Jbeta primers. Generated by immunoSEQ multiplex PCR, the TCRdb table keeps only in-frame clones and is missing some. The data contain roughly 120,000 clones, 70% to 80% of them seen just once; the ten biggest clones take up 5% to 5.5%. Sequenced input: PBMCs. The clonotype comes from a woman under 40 in good health and CMV-seropositive. This chain connects TRBV9 to TRBJ2-1; TRBD2 aligns across 8 bases. The CDR3 loop is CASSPGGVGPYNEQFF. CDR3 sequence (DNA): TGTGCCAGCAGCCCGGGGGGGGTGGGGCCCTACAATGAGCAGTTCTTC.